Listed below are T cell receptor beta chains from one sample, sequenced in a study of T cell repertoires in cytomegalovirus infection. The antigens of these receptors remain unknown. TCRdb reprocessed the reads via MiXCR and lists one record per CDR3 protein. The sample contains roughly 730,000 distinct CDR3 sequences, about 33% of which appear only once. Sequencing was performed on cultured PBMCs, taken from culture after CMV antigen stimulation. These receptor sequences come from a human donor in good health (CMV status not recorded). Some clones in this sample may be carry-over from other donors' samples. Both conserved end residues are part of each CDR3. D genes are given only for firm matches. Size is omitted from some rows. Given values are once, few, many or a class for expanded clones.

D gene,J gene,clone size,V gene,CDR3 DNA,CDR3 protein
.,TRBJ1-4,few,TRBV27,TGTGCCAGCAGTTCTTCTTACCTTGCAACTAATGAAAAACTGTTTTTT,CASSSSYLATNEKLFF
TRBD1,TRBJ2-4,.,TRBV7-8,TGTGCCAGCAGCTATAGGGAGACAGGGGGGGGCATTCAGTACTTC,CASSYRETGGGIQYF
TRBD2,TRBJ2-1,few,TRBV7-8,TGTGCCAGCAGCTTAGCAGGGACTAGCCGGGCAGTTGAGCAGTTCTTC,CASSLAGTSRAVEQFF
.,TRBJ2-7,many,TRBV7-2,TGTGCCAGCAGCTTAAGCCGGGAGTCTTACGAGCAGTACTTC,CASSLSRESYEQYF
.,TRBJ2-7,.,TRBV7-9,TGTGCCAGCAGCTTAGAAGCATGGTCCGAGCAGTACTTC,CASSLEAWSEQYF
.,TRBJ1-1,.,TRBV6-4,TGTGCCAGCCCCTCAGTGCAGGGAATGAATGCTTTCTTT,CASPSVQGMNAFF
TRBD2,TRBJ2-7,.,TRBV7-2,TGTGCCAGCAGCGCATGGGGGGATCCGGGACTAGCGGGGGCGATCTCCTACGAGCAGTACTTC,CASSAWGDPGLAGAISYEQYF
TRBD2,TRBJ2-1,.,TRBV7-4,TGTGCCAGCAGCCCGACCTCCGCTAGCGGGAGTGGCAATGAGCAGTTCTTC,CASSPTSASGSGNEQFF
.,TRBJ2-1,.,TRBV11-2,TGTGCCAGCAGCCCACAGTGGGGACCCGGGGTGGGGGAGCAGTTCTTC,CASSPQWGPGVGEQFF
.,TRBJ2-3,.,TRBV20-1,TGCAGTGCTAGAAGTTGGGCTAGTCCGAATACGCAGTATTTT,CSARSWASPNTQYF
.,TRBJ1-2,once,TRBV20-1,TGCAGTGCCGCGTCGGCCGGGCCGTATGGCTACACCTTC,CSAASAGPYGYTF
.,TRBJ2-7,.,TRBV10-1,TGCGCCAGCAGTGCGGCAGCAGGGACCCCGCAGTACTTC,CASSAAAGTPQYF
.,TRBJ1-4,.,TRBV20-1,TGCAGTGCTAGAGAAGACACTATTGCAAAACTGTTTTTT,CSAREDTIAKLFF
.,TRBJ1-3,.,TRBV28,TGTGCCAGCAGTTACCGCCCGGGAGGGGAAACCACTTCCTCTGGAAACACCATATATTTT,CASSYRPGGETTSSGNTIYF
TRBD1,TRBJ1-6,few,TRBV4-1,TGCGCCAGCAGCCCCTCTAGTTTGAGGGGGCCTTTACCCCTCCACTTT,CASSPSSLRGPLPLHF
.,TRBJ1-5,.,TRBV3-1,TGTGCCAGCAGCCAACGGACAGAACCCAATCAGCCCCAGCATTTT,CASSQRTEPNQPQHF
.,TRBJ2-7,many,TRBV7-6,TGTGCCAGCAGCTTATCAGGACCGACCTACGAGCAGTACTTC,CASSLSGPTYEQYF
.,TRBJ1-5,many,TRBV28,TGTGCCAGCAGACCACCTGGGGGGAGAGATAGCAATCAGCCCCAGCATTTT,CASRPPGGRDSNQPQHF
.,TRBJ1-3,.,TRBV12-3/TRBV12-4,TGTGCCAGCAGTTTAGTGGCTGCCGTCGTATATTTT,CASSLVAAVVYF
TRBD1,TRBJ1-1,.,TRBV2,TGTGCCAGCAGAAGACAGGGGGCTCTCCCTAACACTGAAGCTTTCTTT,CASRRQGALPNTEAFF
TRBD2,TRBJ2-3,.,TRBV20-1,TGCAGTGCCATCAGCGGGAGCGCAGATACGCAGTATTTT,CSAISGSADTQYF
.,TRBJ2-3,.,TRBV19,TGTGCCAGTAGTATGGGTAGGGCGGCAGATACGCAGTATTTT,CASSMGRAADTQYF
.,TRBJ2-7,few,TRBV5-4,TGTGCCAGCAGCTTGGACCGGACGCTCTACGAGCAGTACTTC,CASSLDRTLYEQYF
.,TRBJ2-5,.,TRBV7-2,TGTGCCAGCAGCTTAAGGGGATTTGGGGAGACCCAGTACTTC,CASSLRGFGETQYF
.,TRBJ1-1,many,TRBV7-2,TGTGCCAGCAGCTTTCGCCCAGGCGATGAAGCTTTCTTT,CASSFRPGDEAFF
.,TRBJ2-7,few,TRBV12-3/TRBV12-4,TGTGCCAGCAGTTTAGAACGGGATCTATACGAGCAGTACTTC,CASSLERDLYEQYF